This record concerns one T cell receptor beta chain sequence. Antigen: not known. One end of the junction fails to match germline, which may point to a read error. CDR3 length: 12 residues. Germline lookup yields CDR1 SGHNT and CDR2 YYREEE (reference sequence). TCR beta libraries used about 1.8 micrograms of DNA from cryopreserved PBMCs. The sequencing depth, 1 in 200,000 to 1 in 1 million T cells, was the target. Measured with immunoSEQ multiplex PCR; TCRdb has only the in-frame clones, and not every one. This sample has about 150,000 clones; around 80% occur once, and the top ten carry roughly 13%. The data were taken from a study of cytotoxic CD8 clonotypes in ibrutinib-treated CLL. Overall study findings and caveats: Public clonotypes occurred uncommonly; on treatment, they contracted or remained stable.

Sequencing was performed on PBMCs, taken after 12 months of ibrutinib treatment. The chain has TRBV5-4 and TRBJ2-1; 12 bases are shared with TRBD2. This receptor was taken from a human donor with chronic lymphocytic leukemia. The CDR3 here is CASSLTSGRLVF. The CDR3 DNA reads as TGTGCCAGCAGCCTGACTAGCGGGAGATTGGTCTTC. Using reference TRBV5-4 and TRBJ2-1 for the parts outside the CDR3, the full variable domain is ETGVTQSPTHLIKTRGQQVTLRCSSQSGHNTVSWYQQALGQGPQFIFQYYREEENGRGNFPPRFSGLQFPNYSSELNVNALELDDSALYLCASSLTSGRLVFGPGTRLTVL.